These 26 T cell receptor beta chains came from one sample sequenced in a study of regulatory T cells in long-lasting Graves disease. Both iRepertoire HTBI primers and Arm-PCR of CDR3 regions were used to build the TCR beta libraries. From the multiplex PCR reads, TCRdb called clonotypes with MiXCR, one entry per CDR3 protein. The data hold around 450,000 distinct CDR3 sequences, with about 22% observed a single time. Time point defined: persistent/refractory GD, antithyroid drugs over 5 years with positive TRAb. Scientists built the TCR library using RNA that was extracted from PBMCs. The specimen comprised peripheral blood mononuclear cells (PBMCs), sampled when the disease was refractory, from a patient treated with antithyroid drugs. These receptors were obtained from a female donor with Graves disease.

The chain links TRBV4-2 to TRBJ2-7; D may be TRBD2 (6 bases). Trimming stripped 3 bases from V and 0 bases from J, with 15 bases between. This CDR3 has 16 amino acids. The V gene's germline CDR1 is LGHNA and CDR2 YNFKEQ. CDR3: CASSHPGGSGSYEQYF. The CDR3 DNA follows: TGTGCCAGCAGCCACCCCGGTGGTAGCGGCTCCTACGAGCAGTACTTC.

This clonotype was recorded at least ten times. This chain joins TRBV28 and TRBJ1-1, with TRBD1 as a possible D gene (6 bases). The germline V gene has CDR1 MDHEN and CDR2 SYDVKM. The CDR3 covers 16 residues. V was pared by 6 bases and J by 3 bases, with 20 bases between. This chain's CDR3 is CASRNPSGTRDTEAFF. The CDR3 DNA is TGTGCCAGCAGAAACCCTTCCGGGACACGAGACACTGAAGCTTTCTTT.

In this sample, this clonotype turned up a few times. The genes are TRBV3-2 and TRBJ2-2; the table's TRBD2 call for D was not verified on the DNA. TRBV3-2 is recorded as a pseudogene. The length of the CDR3 is 15 residues. CDR3 loop: CAAGGRTKYTGELFF. The CDR3 DNA reads TGTGCCGCGGGCGGGAGGACCAAATACACCGGGGAGCTGTTTTTT.

This clonotype has ten or more counts. This chain links TRBV12-3 or TRBV12-4 with TRBJ1-1; D ambiguous. The CDR3 spans 13 residues. V dropped 2 bases and J dropped 3 bases, with 7 bases sitting between them. For the CDR3, the DNA is TGTGCCAGCAGTTTAAAGGTCCACACTGAAGCTTTCTTT. It encodes CASSLKVHTEAFF.

On this clonotype: A much larger clonotype is one base distant, so this may be a read error. The chain has TRBV6-2 or TRBV6-3 and TRBJ1-5; 7 positions match TRBD1. CDR1 is MNHEY, CDR2 SVGEGT, per germline. The CDR3 is 15 amino acids. CDR3 sequence: CASSSGGRSNQSQHF. For the CDR3, the DNA is TGTGCCAGCAGTTCAGGGGGGAGGAGCAATCAGTCCCAGCATTTT.

V is TRBV7-3 and J is TRBJ2-7; possible D gene TRBD2, 5 bases. Germline V gene lookup returns CDR1 SGHTA and CDR2 FQGTGA. Trimming stripped 1 base from V and 6 bases from J, with 19 bases between. CDR3 size: 16 residues. The CDR3 region has the DNA TGTGCCAGCAGCTTAATCGGTCACGGACTGCCTAGCGAGCAGTACTTC. This translates into CASSLIGHGLPSEQYF.

This clonotype has a handful of counts. The rearrangement uses TRBV29-1 and TRBJ2-7, with TRBD1 identical over 10 bases. The CDR3 totals 15 residues. After removal of 7 bases from V and 2 bases from J, the junction contained 11 bases not matched to a gene. Germline values: CDR1 SQVTM, CDR2 ANQGSEA. CDR3 loop: CSAGGGQGFPYEQYF. The CDR3 DNA reads TGCAGCGCGGGGGGGGGACAGGGGTTTCCCTACGAGCAGTACTTC.

In its sample, this clonotype was seen many times. V usage is TRBV28 and J usage is TRBJ1-5; D is possibly TRBD1 (6 bases). V dropped 2 bases and J dropped 1 base, with 9 bases sitting between them. The CDR3 extends over 15 amino acids. CDR1 is MDHEN, CDR2 SYDVKM, per germline. CDR3 sequence: CASSLDTGSNQPQHF. CDR3 DNA sequence: TGTGCCAGCAGTTTAGATACAGGGAGCAATCAGCCCCAGCATTTT. Combining the CDR3 with reference TRBV28 and TRBJ1-5 gives the whole variable domain DVKVTQSSRYLVKRTGEKVFLECVQDMDHENMFWYRQDPGLGLRLIYFSYDVKMKEKGDIPEGYSVSREKKERFSLILESASTNQTSMYLCASSLDTGSNQPQHFGDGTRLSIL.

With regard to this clonotype: A much more abundant neighbour one base away suggests this may be a read error. The rearrangement links TRBV29-1 to TRBJ1-2; tentatively, D is TRBD1 (5 bases). The CDR3 consists of 11 residues. V was trimmed by 7 bases and J by 5 bases, leaving 11 bases between them. Germline loops: CDR1 SQVTM, CDR2 ANQGSEA. The CDR3 protein is CSATDSYGYTF. The CDR3 DNA reads TGCAGCGCCACCGACAGTTATGGCTACACCTTC.

A word on this clonotype: This may be a read error, as it is one base from a much larger clone. The gene calls are TRBV28 and TRBJ1-4, with D hard to call. The CDR3 spans 11 residues. Germline V gene lookup returns CDR1 MDHEN and CDR2 SYDVKM. The CDR3 spells CASYTNERLFF. CDR3 DNA sequence: TGTGCCAGCTACACCAATGAAAGACTGTTTTTT.

This clonotype was picked up many times. The chain is built from TRBV5-1 and TRBJ1-1, with a possible D match to TRBD1 (5 bases). This CDR3 has 14 residues. The V gene's germline CDR1 is SGHRS and CDR2 YFSETQ. V was clipped by 4 bases and J by 5 bases, with 15 bases between them. CDR3 residues: CASSPEGSGTEAFF. In nucleotides, the CDR3 is TGCGCCAGCAGCCCCGAGGGGTCGGGGACTGAAGCTTTCTTT.

This clonotype appeared many times. J is TRBJ1-2 and V is TRBV12-3 or TRBV12-4; D may be TRBD1 (5 bases). The V end was cut by 6 bases, the J end by 6 bases, with 20 bases between. The CDR3 consists of 15 residues. This CDR3 reads CASSPLVKGKDGYTF. The CDR3 coding sequence is TGTGCCAGCAGCCCCCTAGTTAAGGGGAAGGATGGCTACACCTTC.

The chain is built from TRBV5-4 and TRBJ2-7, with D tentatively TRBD2 (6 bases). Germline-derived CDR1 and CDR2 are SGHNT and YYREEE (reference sequence). Trimming pared 0 bases from V and 4 bases from J, leaving 14 bases between. The length of the CDR3 is 15 residues. As DNA, the CDR3 is TGTGCCAGCAGCTTGGCCAGAATCGGAGGGTACGAGCAGTACTTC. It encodes CASSLARIGGYEQYF. Full variable domain (remainder filled in from reference TRBV5-4 and TRBJ2-7): ETGVTQSPTHLIKTRGQQVTLRCSSQSGHNTVSWYQQALGQGPQFIFQYYREEENGRGNFPPRFSGLQFPNYSSELNVNALELDDSALYLCASSLARIGGYEQYFGPGTRLTVT.

This clonotype was found a few times. The chain recombines TRBV27 with TRBJ1-1; TRBD1 matches 7 bases. This CDR3 has 14 amino acids. V shed 7 bases, J shed 2 bases, and the junction held 7 bases outside the gene matches. Germline V CDR1 and CDR2: MNHEY, SMNVEV (reference sequence). For the CDR3, the DNA is TGTGCCAGCAACAGACAGGGTTCCAACACTGAAGCTTTCTTT. Its protein product is CASNRQGSNTEAFF.

In DNA form, the CDR3 reads TGTGCCAGCACCGGACAGGGTGGTAATTCACCCCTCCACTTT. This translates into CASTGQGGNSPLHF. The chain links TRBV19 to TRBJ1-6; 8 nucleotides match TRBD1. The V and J ends lost 9 bases and 6 bases, in that order; junction bases with no gene match: 7. CDR1 is LNHDA and CDR2 is SQIVND in the germline V gene (reference sequence). CDR3 length: 14 amino acids.

This clonotype was detected many times. The chain couples TRBV3-1 to TRBJ1-1, with 7 nucleotides matching TRBD1. With 5 bases clipped from V and 8 bases from J, the junction kept 8 bases outside the gene matches. The CDR3 spans 13 residues. CDR1 and CDR2 from the germline V gene are LGHDT and YNNKEL (reference sequence). CDR3 nucleotide sequence: TGTGCCAGCAGCTATTTCGGGACAGTCGAAGCTTTCTTT. Its translation: CASSYFGTVEAFF.

This clonotype has just a few counts. DNA for the CDR3: TGTGCCAGCAGTCGGGGAAAAGTCACAGATACGCAGTATTTT. Translation gives CASSRGKVTDTQYF. The chain has TRBV6-2 or TRBV6-3 and TRBJ2-3, with a possible D match to TRBD2 (5 bases). Trimming left V 5 bases short and J 2 bases short, with 11 bases between. Germline V lookup: CDR1 MNHEY, CDR2 SVGEGT. The CDR3 is made up of 14 amino acids.

This clonotype was recorded a few times. The chain couples TRBV7-9 to TRBJ1-2, with 7 bases lining up with TRBD1. The CDR3 runs 17 residues. V trimming: 2 bases; J trimming: 0 bases; junction bases outside the gene matches: 9. Germline assignment: CDR1 SEHNR and CDR2 FQNEAQ (reference sequence). The CDR3 coding sequence is TGTGCCAGCAGCTTATCGGGACAGCACTCCTCTAACTATGGCTACACCTTC. Amino acid sequence: CASSLSGQHSSNYGYTF.

The rearrangement joins TRBV7-9 to TRBJ2-5; perhaps TRBD1 as D (5 bases). Trimming shortened V by 3 bases and J by 2 bases, and 10 bases separated the two germline ends. The germline V gene has CDR1 SEHNR and CDR2 FQNEAQ (reference sequence). The CDR3 extends over 14 amino acids. Here the CDR3 DNA reads TGTGCCAGCAGCTTCACAGGAGAACAAGAGACCCAGTACTTC. It yields the protein CASSFTGEQETQYF.

This clonotype has at least ten counts. The chain recombines TRBV6-1 with TRBJ1-1; TRBD1 is a possible D gene (5 bases). Deletions cut 3 bases from V and 0 bases from J, with 11 bases between. Germline CDR1 and CDR2: MNHNS and SASEGT. The CDR3 runs to 15 residues. CDR3 nucleotide sequence: TGTGCCAGCAGTGATTTTGGGGGGGTGAACACTGAAGCTTTCTTT. Its protein is CASSDFGGVNTEAFF.

This chain joins TRBV3-1 and TRBJ2-7; TRBD1 is a possible D gene (6 bases). The CDR3 is 13 residues long. The V gene's germline CDR1 is LGHDT and CDR2 YNNKEL (reference sequence). V lost 5 bases, J lost 4 bases, and 12 bases lay in between. As DNA, the CDR3 is TGTGCCAGCAGCGACCGGGACAAATACGAGCAGTACTTC. This codes for CASSDRDKYEQYF.

The chain employs TRBV7-2 and TRBJ1-5; 10 nucleotides line up with TRBD1. From germline, CDR1 is SGHTA and CDR2 FQGNSA. The CDR3 is 17 residues long. The V segment lost 3 bases and the J segment 2 bases; nucleotides outside the gene matches: 7. DNA of the CDR3: TGTGCCAGCAGCTTGGAGGGGACAGGGGCGGGCAATCAGCCCCAGCATTTT. Its protein is CASSLEGTGAGNQPQHF.

This clonotype was counted ten times or more. The V gene is TRBV5-1, the J gene TRBJ2-7; D uncertain. This CDR3 has 15 residues. Per germline, CDR1 SGHRS and CDR2 YFSETQ. V was cut by 0 bases and J by 3 bases, with 13 bases left in between. CDR3 nucleotides: TGCGCCAGCAGCTTGGGCGGATCCGGCTACTACGAGCAGTACTTC. It yields the protein CASSLGGSGYYEQYF. The complete variable domain, with remaining parts taken from reference TRBV5-1 and TRBJ2-7, reads KAGVTQTPRYLIKTRGQQVTLSCSPISGHRSVSWYQQTPGQGLQFLFEYFSETQRNKGNFPGRFSGRQFSNSRSEMNVSTLELGDSALYLCASSLGGSGYYEQYFGPGTRLTVT.

The V call is TRBV7-3, the J call TRBJ2-2; D is undetermined. The CDR3 consists of 14 residues. Between the trimmed V and J ends, which lost 5 bases and 6 bases, there was a span of 13 bases. Germline CDR1 SGHTA, CDR2 FQGTGA. The CDR3 DNA reads TGTGCCAGCAGCCCGGGCCTCGACTCCGGGGAGCTGTTTTTT. Translating it yields CASSPGLDSGELFF.

This clonotype was seen ten or more times. The V and J genes are TRBV12-3 or TRBV12-4 and TRBJ2-7, with 13 bases matching TRBD2. The CDR3 is made up of 14 amino acids. V gave up 11 bases and J gave up 3 bases; unmatched junction bases: 7. The CDR3 DNA is TGTGCCTCTAGGACTAGCGGGAGAGGCTACGAGCAGTACTTC. Translated: CASRTSGRGYEQYF.

This clonotype was observed a handful of times. The chain recombines TRBV9 with TRBJ1-4; D gene uncertain. Trimming pared 4 bases from V and 3 bases from J, leaving 10 bases between. Germline assignment: CDR1 SGDLS and CDR2 YYNGEE. The CDR3 is 14 amino acids. In DNA form, the CDR3 reads TGTGCCAGCAGCCCGCCGGGATCTAATGAAAAACTGTTTTTT. Protein sequence: CASSPPGSNEKLFF.